What follows are 18 T cell receptor beta chains derived from one specimen sequenced in a study of tumor and adjacent non-tumor tissue in lung cancer. The template was RNA from unsorted bulk tissue. This non-tumor lung sample came from over 3 cm beyond the tumor edge. TCRbeta libraries were built with three rounds of nested PCR, modified from ARM-PCR. MiXCR, applied by TCRdb to the multiplex PCR reads, yields one record per CDR3 protein. The sample includes around 57,000 distinct CDR3 sequences, about 56% seen only once; the top ten take around a third. The source material was distant non-tumor lung tissue. These receptors all stem from a man in his sixties or seventies with non-small cell lung cancer.

On this clonotype itself: Compared with germline, one end of the junction differs, possibly owing to a read error. This rearrangement joins TRBV11-1 to TRBJ2-5; D not certain. The V gene's germline CDR1 is SGHAT and CDR2 FQDESV (reference sequence). This CDR3 is built from 14 residues. The CDR3 is CASIRCDPQETQYF. In DNA form, the CDR3 reads TGCGCCAGCATCCGGTGTGATCCACAAGAGACCCAGTACTTC.

Comments on this clonotype: An end of the junction differs from the germline gene, which may be a read error. The chain's CDR3 is CASSQVDSRGETQYF. As DNA, the CDR3 is TGCGCCAGCAGTCAAGTGGACAGCAGGGGTGAGACCCAGTACTTC. The rearrangement links TRBV4-1 to TRBJ2-5; D perhaps matches TRBD1 (6 bases). The CDR3 runs to 15 residues. CDR1 is MGHRA and CDR2 is YSYEKL in the germline V gene.

A remark on this clonotype: One base away lies a much larger clone, so this may be a sequencing read error. The CDR3 carries no conserved terminal phenylalanine or tryptophan, so it likely arises from a read error. The genes are TRBV6-5 and TRBJ1-1; 7 nucleotides line up with TRBD1. The J segment lost 5 bases and the V segment lost 2 bases, leaving 5 bases of the junction unmatched. Germline V gene lookup returns CDR1 MNHEY and CDR2 SVGAGI. The CDR3 is 14 amino acids. The CDR3 DNA reads as TGTGCCAGCAGTTACCGAGGGGGCCGAACTGAAGCTTTCCTT. Translated: CASSYRGGRTEAFL.

This clonotype has more than one count but fewer than ten. The CDR3 nucleotides read TGTGCCAGCAGGAGACTGGACCCGCGAGGTTTCTTT. It specifies CASRRLDPRGFF. The chain links TRBV12-3 or TRBV12-4 to TRBJ1-1; D gene uncertain. The V and J ends lost 6 bases and 13 bases respectively, with 18 bases between them. The CDR3 consists of 12 residues.

Concerning this clonotype itself: This likely comes from a read error, as the CDR3 has no conserved phenylalanine or tryptophan at its end. The DNA is left out, because the CDR3 cannot be placed on it with certainty; the CDR3 is given as TCRdb lists it. The chain joins TRBV28 to TRBJ2-3. The CDR3 sequence runs 14 residues, both termini included. Germline-derived CDR1 and CDR2 are MDHEN and SYDVKM. This CDR3 reads CASSLMRETDTRYS.

The rearrangement joins TRBV20-1 to TRBJ2-5, with 7 bases fitting TRBD1. V gave up 2 bases and J gave up 1 base; unmatched junction bases: 4. Germline CDR1 DFQATT, CDR2 SNEGSKA (reference sequence). This CDR3 spans 14 amino acids. CDR3 residues: CSARRDRVQETQYF. Written as DNA, the CDR3 is TGCAGTGCTAGACGTGACAGGGTCCAAGAGACCCAGTACTTC.

The chain links TRBV29-1 to TRBJ2-7; D unclear. Looked up from germline, CDR1 is SQVTM and CDR2 is ANQGSEA. This CDR3 spans 13 amino acids. V lost 4 bases to trimming and J lost 4 bases, with 14 bases between them. CDR3 loop: CSVVLADTYEQYF. CDR3 bases: TGCAGCGTTGTCCTGGCCGATACTTACGAGCAGTACTTC.

The chain employs TRBV28 and TRBJ1-5; D call uncertain. Germline CDR1 is MDHEN and CDR2 is SYDVKM. Trimming removed 4 bases at V and 3 bases at J, with 19 bases between. The CDR3 runs 17 residues. The CDR3, as DNA: TGTGCCAGCAGTTCCCCGGGCCGGGGAGTTAACAATCAGCCCCAGCATTTT. This encodes CASSSPGRGVNNQPQHF. Complete variable domain (other parts from reference TRBV28 and TRBJ1-5): DVKVTQSSRYLVKRTGEKVFLECVQDMDHENMFWYRQDPGLGLRLIYFSYDVKMKEKGDIPEGYSVSREKKERFSLILESASTNQTSMYLCASSSPGRGVNNQPQHFGDGTRLSIL.

This clonotype was observed at least ten times. The J gene is TRBJ2-7, the V gene TRBV6-1; tentative D call: TRBD1 (5 bases). Trimming cost V 1 base and J 5 bases, with 12 bases left between them. This CDR3 comprises 14 residues. Looked up from germline, CDR1 is MNHNS and CDR2 is SASEGT. The CDR3 bases are TGTGCCAGCAGTGAAGGGCAGGGTCCCCACGAGCAGTACTTC. Translated: CASSEGQGPHEQYF.

This clonotype was observed a few times. This chain uses TRBV30 with TRBJ2-6; D is possibly TRBD2 (5 bases). The V and J ends lost 0 bases and 2 bases respectively, with 8 bases between them. Germline-derived CDR1 and CDR2 are GTSNPN and SVGIG (reference sequence). CDR3 length: 15 amino acids. CDR3 loop: CAWSVTGTGANVLTF. CDR3 coding DNA: TGTGCCTGGAGTGTAACCGGGACTGGGGCCAACGTCCTGACTTTC.

About this clonotype: A read error is likely, as this CDR3 ends without the conserved phenylalanine or tryptophan. The limits of the CDR3 on the DNA are not certain, so only TCRdb's listed CDR3 is given. The chain has TRBV11-2 and TRBJ2-6; the listed D gene, TRBD1, was not tested against the DNA. Looked up from germline, CDR1 is SGHAT and CDR2 is FQNNGV. A total of 17 residues make up the CDR3, ends included. The CDR3 loop reads CAGSSRGGSSGANVLAL.

A remark on this clonotype: One end of the junction is discordant with germline, which a read error may explain. V gene TRBV12-3 or TRBV12-4 combines with J gene TRBJ2-4; TRBD2 is a possible D gene (6 bases). This CDR3 is 17 amino acids long. In DNA form, the CDR3 reads TGTACCAGCAAGGAGGGGTCCGTGAGAGGGAATAAAAACATTCAGTACTTC. It encodes CTSKEGSVRGNKNIQYF.

This clonotype was seen at least ten times. The rearrangement joins TRBV4-1 to TRBJ1-2, with TRBD1 matching over 8 bases. The ends lost 0 bases at V and 4 bases at J; junction bases unmatched: 7. This CDR3 comprises 16 residues. Germline CDR1 reads MGHRA; CDR2 reads YSYEKL. The DNA for the CDR3 is TGCGCCAGCAGCCAAGATTCGGACAGGGTCCTCTATGGCTACACCTTC. It specifies CASSQDSDRVLYGYTF.

As for this clonotype: Given the absence of the conserved phenylalanine or tryptophan at the CDR3 end, a read error is likely. This sequence joins TRBV11-2 and TRBJ2-7; 7 nucleotides line up with TRBD1. The germline gives CDR1 SGHAT, CDR2 FQNNGV. V was pared by 8 bases and J by 1 base, with 14 bases of the junction left unmatched. The CDR3 runs to 16 residues. In nucleotides, the CDR3 is TGTGCCAGCTCCCGACACAAGGACAGGTCATCCTACGAGCAGTACATC. Protein product: CASSRHKDRSSYEQYI.

In regard to this clonotype: A much larger clone lies a single base off, so this may be a read error. Given the absence of the conserved phenylalanine or tryptophan at the CDR3 end, a read error is likely. V gene TRBV20-1 combines with J gene TRBJ2-1; 7 bases match TRBD1. There are 15 residues in the CDR3. Germline loops: CDR1 DFQATT, CDR2 SNEGSKA (reference sequence). J was trimmed by 2 bases and V by 2 bases; bases with no gene match: 6. The CDR3 sequence: CSARKTGLPYNEQFL. The DNA for the CDR3 is TGCAGTGCTAGAAAGACAGGGTTACCCTACAATGAGCAGTTCTTA.

This clonotype was recorded only once. An end of the junction differs from the germline gene, which may be a read error. Here the CDR3 DNA reads TGTGCCAGCAAGCCTTCGACAGGGGGCTTCACATATACGCAGTATTTT. It codes for CASKPSTGGFTYTQYF. The J gene is TRBJ2-3, the V gene TRBV12-3 or TRBV12-4; 10 bases match TRBD1. This CDR3 region has 16 residues.

As for this clonotype: One end of the junction does not line up with germline, which may come from a read error. The chain recombines TRBV4-2 with TRBJ2-1, with 8 bases matching TRBD2. Germline V CDR1 and CDR2: LGHNA, YNFKEQ. The CDR3 contains 14 residues. The CDR3 DNA sequence: TGTGCCAGCAGTCAAGACTTAGGCGGGGGGAGTCGGTTCTTC. It specifies CASSQDLGGGSRFF.

A note on this clonotype: The CDR3 does not close with the conserved phenylalanine or tryptophan, likely indicating a read error. The DNA is omitted, as the CDR3 cannot be located on it reliably, and the CDR3 follows TCRdb's listing. The chain combines TRBV11-2 with TRBJ2-2; whether TRBD2, the table's D call, matches the DNA was not checked. Germline V gives CDR1 SGHAT, CDR2 FQNNGV. Inclusive of both ends, the CDR3 amounts to 15 amino acids. The CDR3 protein is CASSWGLAGAAELFS.